The clone carrying this T cell receptor (beta chain) was counted only a few times. Its specificity is not known. V was cut by 3 bases and J by 6 bases, with 18 bases left in between. The CDR3 has 15 amino acids. Germline values: CDR1 PRHDT, CDR2 FYEKMQ (reference sequence). The sample comes from a study of OX40 agonist ivuxolimab in advanced cancers. Overall study: Of mixed ages from about 23 to 79 and averaging approximately 60 years, the group was approximately 84% male. Having had anti-PD-1, anti-PD-L1 or anti-CTLA-4 therapy before was allowed, and about 42% had some.

Method: immunoSEQ multiplex PCR; TCRdb's copy keeps in-frame clones and lacks some. The repertoire consists of 60,000 or so clones, with around four fifths occurring once and the leading ten covering around 3.4%. Study-level points and caveats: Averaging showed that CD8+ T cells had more expanded clones than CD4+ did.

Autoimmune disease history or systemic immunosuppression excluded patients. The rearrangement links TRBV13 to TRBJ2-7, with D perhaps being TRBD1 or TRBD2 (5 bases each). The sequencing here drew on CD4+ or CD8+ T cells sorted from blood, taken in a trial of the OX40 agonist ivuxolimab. The clonotype originates from an adult with an advanced solid tumor such as melanoma, head and neck, liver or kidney cancer. The CDR3 DNA sequence: TGTGCCAGCAGCTTTTATTATCGGGGCCTGGGCGAGCAGTACTTC. Amino acids: CASSFYYRGLGEQYF.